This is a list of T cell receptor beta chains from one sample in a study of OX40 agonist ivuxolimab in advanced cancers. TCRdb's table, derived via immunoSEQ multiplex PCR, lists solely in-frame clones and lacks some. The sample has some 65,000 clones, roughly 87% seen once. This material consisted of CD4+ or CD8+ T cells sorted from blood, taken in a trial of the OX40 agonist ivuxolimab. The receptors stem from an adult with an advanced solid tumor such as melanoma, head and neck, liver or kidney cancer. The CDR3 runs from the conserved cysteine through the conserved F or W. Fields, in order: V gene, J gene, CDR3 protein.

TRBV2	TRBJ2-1	CASSELDDSYNEQFF
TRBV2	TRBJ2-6	CASSTGDSGANVLTF
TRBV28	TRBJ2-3	CASTSISGGAINTQYF
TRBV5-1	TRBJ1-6	CASRAGLLNSPLHF
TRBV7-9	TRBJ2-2	CASSGTSDTGELFF
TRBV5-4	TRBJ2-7	CASSFVTIPSYEQYF
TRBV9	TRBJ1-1	CASSVGGRGYAEAFF
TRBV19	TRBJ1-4	CASSPFRELYSEKLFF
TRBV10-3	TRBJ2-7	CAISESQRGAYEQYF
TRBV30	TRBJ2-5	CAWSRGTGQETQYF
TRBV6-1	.	CASSESLRGPYEQYF
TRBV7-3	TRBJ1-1	CASSVTVNTEAFF
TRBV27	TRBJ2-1	CASSPGQGVNEQFF
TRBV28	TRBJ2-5	CASSRDRGPWETQYF
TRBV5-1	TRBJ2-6	CASSAGLAASSGANVLTF
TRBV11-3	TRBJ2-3	CASSPQGGRGDTQYF
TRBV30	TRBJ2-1	CAWSGLAGVIYEQFF
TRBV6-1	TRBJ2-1	CASRSGTDHHNEQFF
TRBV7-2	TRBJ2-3	CASSPGQVGATDTQYF
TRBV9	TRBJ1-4	CASSVAGDNEKLFF
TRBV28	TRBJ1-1	CASSSVRLEAFF
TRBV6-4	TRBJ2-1	CASSDRVNEQFF
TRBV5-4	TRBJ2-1	CASSFQGLEQFF
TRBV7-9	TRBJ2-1	CASSLALARSFTYNEQFF
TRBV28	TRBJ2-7	CATRAGTYQTYEQYF
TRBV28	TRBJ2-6	CASSSPPSGANVLTF
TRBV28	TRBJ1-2	CASSLETGRYTF
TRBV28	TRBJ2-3	CASSPPVGADTQYF
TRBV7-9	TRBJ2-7	CASSLQGGPYEQYF
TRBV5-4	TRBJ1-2	CASSLELRQGDYGYTF
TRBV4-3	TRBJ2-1	CASSPLAGAYNEQFF
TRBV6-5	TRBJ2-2	CASSYFSDTGELFF
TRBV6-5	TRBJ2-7	CASSRSAGTYEQYF
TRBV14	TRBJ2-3	CASSPGEGRRTDTQYF
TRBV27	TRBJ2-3	CASSLRQGGDTQYF
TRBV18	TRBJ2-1	CASSPPRAGTSDEQFF
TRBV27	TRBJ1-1	CASSFRGPLTEAFF
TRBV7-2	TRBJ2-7	CASSQDRGQQYF
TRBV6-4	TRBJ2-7	CASSVASGGFYEQYF
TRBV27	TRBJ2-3	CASSLDGGIDTQYF
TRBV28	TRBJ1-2	CASSEDRGYGYTF
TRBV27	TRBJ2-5	CASSPGQGQETQYF
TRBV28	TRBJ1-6	CASISPGQGNSPLHF
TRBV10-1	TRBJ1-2	CASRYGQTLYGYTF
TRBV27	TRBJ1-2	CAGTGDSPRCGYTF
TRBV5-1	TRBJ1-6	CASSSRGDNSPLHF
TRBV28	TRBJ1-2	CASSPGEAYGYTF
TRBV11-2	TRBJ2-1	CASSFTGGPYNEQFF
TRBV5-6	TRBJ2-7	CASSQVTGHYEQYF
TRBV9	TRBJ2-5	CASSVDWGGAETQYF
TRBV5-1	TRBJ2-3	CASSFAGTPAQDTQYF
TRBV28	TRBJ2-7	CASIPGARVAPYEQYF
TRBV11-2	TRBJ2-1	CASSLGTMGNEQFF